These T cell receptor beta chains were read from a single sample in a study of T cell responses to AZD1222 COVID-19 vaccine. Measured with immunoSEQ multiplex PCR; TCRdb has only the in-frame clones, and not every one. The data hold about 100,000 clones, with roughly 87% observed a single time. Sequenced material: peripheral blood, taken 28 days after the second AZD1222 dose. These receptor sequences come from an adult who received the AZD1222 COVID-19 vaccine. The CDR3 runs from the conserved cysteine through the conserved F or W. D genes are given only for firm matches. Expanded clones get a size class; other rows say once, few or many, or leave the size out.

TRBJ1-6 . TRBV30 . CAWSVIPRSPLHF TGTGCCTGGAGTGTAATCCCTCGGTCACCCCTCCACTTT
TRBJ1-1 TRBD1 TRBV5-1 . CASSLGRGQRAEAFF TGCGCCAGCAGCTTGGGCAGGGGGCAAAGGGCTGAAGCTTTCTTT
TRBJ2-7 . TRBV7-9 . CASSPRVGTTNQYEQYF TGTGCCAGCAGCCCGCGGGTGGGGACAACGAACCAATACGAGCAGTACTTC
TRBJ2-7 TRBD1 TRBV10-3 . CASRGTGPSYEQYF TGTGCCAGCAGAGGGACAGGACCCTCCTACGAGCAGTACTTC
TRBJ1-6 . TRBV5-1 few CASSSMDRNSPLHF TGCGCCAGCAGCTCTATGGACCGGAATTCACCCCTCCACTTT
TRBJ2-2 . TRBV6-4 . CASRENTGELFF TGTGCCAGCAGAGAGAACACCGGGGAGCTGTTTTTT
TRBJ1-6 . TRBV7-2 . CASSLSGNPLHF TGTGCCAGCAGCTTATCGGGGAACCCCCTCCACTTT
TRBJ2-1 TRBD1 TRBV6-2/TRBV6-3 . CASSRTGGQFF TGTGCCAGCAGTAGGACAGGGGGGCAGTTCTTC
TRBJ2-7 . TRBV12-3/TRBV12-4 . CASSLGPGEQYF TGTGCCAGCAGTTTGGGGCCCGGGGAGCAGTACTTC
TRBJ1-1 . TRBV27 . CASSPLAGANTEAFF TGTGCCAGCAGTCCCCTTGCTGGTGCAAACACTGAAGCTTTCTTT
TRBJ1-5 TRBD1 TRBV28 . CASTPTGANQPQHF TGTGCCAGCACCCCGACAGGGGCCAATCAGCCCCAGCATTTT
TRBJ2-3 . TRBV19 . CASKLGGTDTQYF TGTGCCAGTAAATTAGGCGGCACAGATACGCAGTATTTT
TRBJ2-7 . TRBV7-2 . CASSFAGAAYEQYF TGTGCCAGCAGCTTTGCAGGGGCCGCCTACGAGCAGTACTTC
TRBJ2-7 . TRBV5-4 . CASSSLRNPREQYF TGTGCCAGCAGCTCCCTCCGGAACCCCCGAGAGCAGTACTTC
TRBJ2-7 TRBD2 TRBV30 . CAWTRGGSYEQYF TGTGCCTGGACCCGGGGGGGCTCCTACGAGCAGTACTTC
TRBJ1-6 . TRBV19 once CASRLQTGFSPLHF TGTGCCAGTAGATTACAAACAGGGTTTTCACCCCTCCACTTT
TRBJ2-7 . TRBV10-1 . CASSESGYSYEQYF TGCGCCAGCAGTGAGTCCGGCTACTCCTACGAGCAGTACTTC